The 21 T cell receptor beta chains below come from one sample, sequenced in a study of glioma-infiltrating T cells after dendritic cell vaccination (dated by TCRdb to the mid-2010s). Receptors were amplified or captured by the immunoSEQ multiplex PCR assay. In TCRdb, the immuneACCESS table is reduced to in-frame sequences with V and J assigned. These tables do not hold every clone; where another copy was compared, an unresolved V gene accounts for under half, and the others remain unexplained. This sample holds approximately 93,000 clones; 85% were observed only once. More than 8% of the sample belongs to the ten largest clones. Explained via the paper, the time point label denotes: after dendritic cell vaccination, including at tumor progression/relapse. The sample was blood, taken after dendritic cell vaccination. The receptor source for this set is a human donor with glioblastoma.

This clone has a handful of counts. This chain connects TRBV14 to TRBJ1-1; D ambiguous. V lost 2 bases and J lost 0, with 13 bases in between. There are 16 residues in the CDR3. Germline V lookup: CDR1 SGHDN, CDR2 FVKESK. In DNA form, the CDR3 reads TGTGCCAGCAGCCAATTCGTATGGCCTCTGAACACTGAAGCTTTCTTT. It specifies CASSQFVWPLNTEAFF.

This clone was observed a single time. The gene calls are TRBV5-1 and TRBJ2-1; D may be TRBD2 (6 bases). Trimming left V 0 bases short and J 5 bases short, with 6 bases between. CDR3 size: 13 residues. Germline V lookup: CDR1 SGHRS, CDR2 YFSETQ. For the CDR3, the DNA is TGCGCCAGCAGCTTGGGGACTAACAATGAGCAGTTCTTC. The encoded protein is CASSLGTNNEQFF.

This chain uses TRBV19 with TRBJ2-5; TRBD1 aligns across 8 bases. Per the germline V gene, CDR1 is LNHDA and CDR2 is SQIVND (reference sequence). After removal of 0 bases from V and 6 bases from J, the junction contained 12 bases not matched to a gene. The CDR3 loop spans 17 amino acids. CDR3 residues: CASSIDWSGQGEKTQYF. CDR3 sequence (DNA): TGTGCCAGTAGTATAGATTGGAGCGGACAGGGCGAGAAGACCCAGTACTTC.

The J gene is TRBJ1-1, the V gene TRBV29-1; 7 bases are shared with TRBD1. Germline V CDR1 and CDR2: SQVTM, ANQGSEA. There are 14 residues in the CDR3. V gave up 6 bases and J gave up 5 bases; unmatched junction bases: 12. For the CDR3, the DNA is TGCAGCGTCGCTCCGGGACAGCAGGGAACTGAAGCTTTCTTT. It is translated as CSVAPGQQGTEAFF.

V and J are TRBV6-1 and TRBJ2-3, with 12 nucleotides matching TRBD1. Trimming at V came to 4 bases and at J to 4 bases, leaving 3 bases not matched to a gene. Germline V gene sequence: CDR1 MNHNS, CDR2 SASEGT. This CDR3 has 15 residues. The CDR3 nucleotides are TGTGCCAGCAGTGTTGGGACAGGGGGCTCAGATACGCAGTATTTT. As protein: CASSVGTGGSDTQYF.

The chain combines TRBV25-1 with TRBJ2-3; 11 nucleotides align to TRBD2. The CDR3 extends over 16 amino acids. Germline lookup yields CDR1 MGHDK and CDR2 SYGVNS. Trimming at V came to 4 bases and at J to 6 bases, leaving 9 bases not matched to a gene. The CDR3 coding sequence is TGTGCCAGCAGTGCGCATAGCGGGAGGGCCGATGATACGCAGTATTTT. It encodes CASSAHSGRADDTQYF.

The V call is TRBV30, the J call TRBJ2-3, with a tentative D call TRBD1 (6 bases). The germline V gene has CDR1 GTSNPN and CDR2 SVGIG (reference sequence). The CDR3 totals 12 residues. V dropped 1 base and J dropped 4 bases, with 6 bases sitting between them. The CDR3 is CAWSDRADTQYF. DNA of the CDR3: TGTGCCTGGAGTGACAGGGCAGATACGCAGTATTTT.

The genes are TRBV5-8 and TRBJ1-2, with TRBD1 matching over 12 bases. The ends lost 6 bases at V and 5 bases at J; junction bases unmatched: 5. CDR1 and CDR2 from the germline V gene are SGHTS and YDEGEE. CDR3 size: 14 residues. DNA for the CDR3: TGTGCCAGCACCTGGGACAGGGGGCTTTATGGCTACACCTTC. As protein: CASTWDRGLYGYTF.

The V call is TRBV7-9, the J call TRBJ1-1; D is ambiguous. V was shortened by 3 bases and J by 2 bases, with 7 bases between the two germline ends. CDR1 is SEHNR and CDR2 is FQNEAQ in the germline V gene (reference sequence). The CDR3 loop spans 13 amino acids. CDR3 DNA: TGTGCCAGCAGCTTCAGTCTTAACACTGAAGCTTTCTTT. The encoded protein is CASSFSLNTEAFF.

The chain combines TRBV19 with TRBJ2-1, with TRBD1 matching over 7 bases. This CDR3 is built from 12 residues. The ends lost 7 bases at V and 6 bases at J; junction bases unmatched: 3. Germline V gene sequence: CDR1 LNHDA, CDR2 SQIVND (reference sequence). The CDR3 loop is CASTTGANEQFF. CDR3 nucleotide sequence: TGTGCCAGTACTACAGGGGCCAATGAGCAGTTCTTC.

The chain has TRBV7-6 and TRBJ2-1; 8 nucleotides line up with TRBD2. Germline loops: CDR1 SGHVS, CDR2 FNYEAQ. Germline trimming cut 5 bases from V and 0 bases from J; bases unmatched to any gene: 6. The CDR3 has 16 amino acids. The CDR3 loop reads CASSPQSGSSYNEQFF. The CDR3 DNA reads as TGTGCCAGCAGCCCGCAGAGCGGGAGCTCCTACAATGAGCAGTTCTTC.

In this sample, this clone turned up a few times. This sequence joins TRBV9 and TRBJ1-2; 9 bases map to TRBD1. J was trimmed by 7 bases and V by 3 bases; bases with no gene match: 13. CDR1 SGDLS and CDR2 YYNGEE come from the germline V gene. The CDR3 totals 16 residues. The CDR3 bases are TGTGCCAGCAGCGCACAGGGGGCGTATTCAACTACTGGCTACACCTTC. Translated, it gives CASSAQGAYSTTGYTF.

The gene calls are TRBV11-3 and TRBJ1-1; the match to TRBD1 covers 7 bases. V lost 0 bases and J lost 11; bases outside the gene matches: 6. Germline CDR1 SGHNT, CDR2 YENEEA. The CDR3 loop spans 13 amino acids. In DNA, the CDR3 is TGTGCCAGCAGCTTAGAGGAGGGGGCGCAGGCTTTCTTT. Protein product: CASSLEEGAQAFF. Full variable domain (missing parts from reference TRBV11-3 and TRBJ1-1): EAGVVQSPRYKIIEKKQPVAFWCNPISGHNTLYWYLQNLGQGPELLIRYENEEAVDDSQLPKDRFSAERLKGVDSTLKIQPAELGDSAVYLCASSLEEGAQAFFGQGTRLTVV.

V is TRBV19 and J is TRBJ1-1; D remains unclear. The CDR3 consists of 14 residues. Germline V gene data show CDR1 as LNHDA and CDR2 as SQIVND (reference sequence). With 3 bases removed from V and 1 base from J, the gap between germline ends came to 9 bases. This chain's CDR3 is CASSMFQANTEAFF. The CDR3 nucleotides are TGTGCCAGTAGTATGTTTCAGGCGAACACTGAAGCTTTCTTT.

The rearrangement uses TRBV9 and TRBJ2-1, with TRBD2 matching over 8 bases. J gave up 5 bases and V 4 bases, and 14 bases lay outside the gene matches. CDR1 is SGDLS and CDR2 is YYNGEE in the germline V gene. The CDR3 sequence is 17 residues long. In DNA, the CDR3 is TGTGCCAGCAGCTCAAGGGGCCGGGAGGGCCCCAACAATGAGCAGTTCTTC. Protein sequence: CASSSRGREGPNNEQFF. Combining the CDR3 with reference TRBV9 and TRBJ2-1 gives the whole variable domain DSGVTQTPKHLITATGQRVTLRCSPRSGDLSVYWYQQSLDQGLQFLIQYYNGEERAKGNILERFSAQQFPDLHSELNLSSLELGDSALYFCASSSRGREGPNNEQFFGPGTRLTVL.

The gene calls are TRBV20-1 and TRBJ2-3; the D is unclear. V shed 8 bases and J shed 4 bases, with 10 bases lying between them. CDR1 is DFQATT and CDR2 is SNEGSKA in the germline V gene (reference sequence). The CDR3 is made up of 11 amino acids. The CDR3 loop is CSPLGADTQYF. The DNA of the CDR3 is TGCAGTCCCCTGGGCGCAGATACGCAGTATTTT.

The genes are TRBV4-2 and TRBJ2-3, with TRBD2 identical over 7 bases. In germline, CDR1 is LGHNA, CDR2 YNFKEQ. V shed 1 base, J shed 1 base, and the junction held 11 bases outside the gene matches. The CDR3 spans 18 residues. CDR3 nucleotide sequence: TGTGCCAGCAGCCAAGGTTTCGGGTCGAGCGGGGGCACAGATACGCAGTATTTT. Translated, it gives CASSQGFGSSGGTDTQYF.

J is TRBJ2-7 and V is TRBV5-1; 10 bases agree with TRBD1. The CDR3 totals 17 residues. Germline CDR1 SGHRS, CDR2 YFSETQ. The V segment lost 4 bases and the J segment 0 bases; nucleotides outside the gene matches: 10. In DNA, the CDR3 is TGCGCCAGCAGCCCTACAGACAGGGGGCCTAGCTCCTACGAGCAGTACTTC. It yields the protein CASSPTDRGPSSYEQYF.

This chain uses TRBV7-2 with TRBJ2-5, with TRBD2 matching 7 bases. This CDR3 has 14 residues. V gave up 3 bases and J gave up 1 base; unmatched junction bases: 2. Germline V gene lookup returns CDR1 SGHTA and CDR2 FQGNSA. The CDR3 DNA reads TGTGCCAGCAGCTTTACTAGCGTCCAAGAGACCCAGTACTTC. It yields the protein CASSFTSVQETQYF.

This chain links TRBV19 with TRBJ2-5, with TRBD2 as a possible D gene (6 bases). The germline V and J ends were trimmed by 3 bases and 2 bases, with 16 bases remaining between them. CDR1 is LNHDA and CDR2 is SQIVND in the germline V gene (reference sequence). This CDR3 is 16 amino acids long. CDR3 sequence: CASSIGSGTGQETQYF. CDR3 nucleotide sequence: TGTGCCAGTAGTATCGGGAGCGGAACCGGACAAGAGACCCAGTACTTC.

This clone was counted only a few times. The chain links TRBV5-1 to TRBJ2-5; 7 bases agree with TRBD1. The CDR3 is 13 amino acids. The J segment lost 4 bases and the V segment lost 3 bases, leaving 3 bases of the junction unmatched. The germline V gene encodes CDR1 SGHRS and CDR2 YFSETQ. The CDR3 DNA is TGCGCCAGCAGCTCACAGGGGCCAGAGACCCAGTACTTC. Translated, it gives CASSSQGPETQYF.